One sample yielded the 25 T cell receptor beta chains listed below, sequenced in a study of cytomegalovirus exposure and HLA in healthy donors. Primers included in the PCR were 60 Vbeta and 13 Jbeta primers. Sequencing was performed with immunoSEQ multiplex PCR; in TCRdb, only in-frame clones are kept and a portion is missing. This repertoire includes around 76,000 clones. The sample comprised PBMCs. Receptors originate from a man aged 35 to 55 in good health and CMV-seronegative.

The rearrangement joins TRBV6-5 to TRBJ2-1; 11 bases align to TRBD1. Germline CDR1 MNHEY, CDR2 SVGAGI. This CDR3 comprises 14 residues. V gave up 5 bases and J gave up 8 bases; unmatched junction bases: 5. The CDR3 DNA follows: TGTGCCAGCAGTACGTGGACAGGGGGCTATGAGCAGTTCTTC. Protein product: CASSTWTGGYEQFF.

The J gene is TRBJ1-1, the V gene TRBV7-8; D is unresolved. Germline V CDR1 and CDR2: SGHVS, FQNEAQ. The CDR3 is 16 amino acids. Between the trimmed V and J ends, which lost 5 bases and 4 bases, there was a span of 20 bases. The CDR3 here is CASSRGMDEGATEAFF. The CDR3 DNA reads as TGTGCCAGCAGCCGGGGTATGGACGAGGGAGCCACTGAAGCTTTCTTT. The entire variable domain, with the rest obtained from reference TRBV7-8 and TRBJ1-1, is as follows: GAGVSQSPRYKVAKRGQDVALRCDPISGHVSLFWYQQALGQGPEFLTYFQNEAQLDKSGLPSDRFFAERPEGSVSTLKIQRTQQEDSAVYLCASSRGMDEGATEAFFGQGTRLTVV.

The rearrangement uses TRBV15 and TRBJ2-5, with 8 bases fitting TRBD1. Germline CDR1 and CDR2: LNHNV and YYDKDF (reference sequence). Losses at the gene ends were 0 bases for V and 5 bases for J; bases not matched to a gene: 5. The CDR3 is 15 residues long. CDR3 sequence: CATSRDPGGWETQYF. CDR3 in DNA: TGTGCCACCAGCAGAGATCCAGGGGGCTGGGAGACCCAGTACTTC.

The chain links TRBV28 to TRBJ2-5; D may be TRBD1 (6 bases). CDR1 and CDR2 from the germline V gene are MDHEN and SYDVKM. The CDR3 covers 13 residues. Trimming took 6 bases from V and 4 from J, leaving 12 bases between them. This CDR3 reads CASSLGQIETQYF. The CDR3 DNA follows: TGTGCCAGCAGCCTTGGACAGATAGAGACCCAGTACTTC.

This chain joins TRBV12-5 and TRBJ2-7; D uncertain. The germline V and J ends were trimmed by 1 base and 0 bases, with 7 bases remaining between them. This CDR3 contains 14 residues. Germline lookup yields CDR1 LGHNT and CDR2 FRNRAP. The chain's CDR3 is CASGLGESSYEQYF. DNA of the CDR3: TGTGCTAGTGGTTTGGGTGAGAGCTCCTACGAGCAGTACTTC.

V and J are TRBV10-3 and TRBJ1-4; 8 bases are shared with TRBD1. The CDR3 has 13 residues. The germline V gene encodes CDR1 ENHRY and CDR2 SYGVKD. Germline trimming cut 10 bases from V and 5 bases from J; bases unmatched to any gene: 6. The CDR3 sequence is CATQGTGNEKLFF. In DNA, the CDR3 is TGTGCCACCCAAGGGACAGGAAATGAAAAACTGTTTTTT.

The rearrangement joins TRBV29-1 to TRBJ1-2, with D perhaps TRBD1 (5 bases). Germline V CDR1 and CDR2: SQVTM, ANQGSEA. This CDR3 has 14 amino acids. V dropped 3 bases and J dropped 4 bases, with 15 bases sitting between them. This CDR3 reads CSVDPAGTGYGYTF. The CDR3 DNA reads as TGCAGCGTTGACCCGGCAGGGACTGGCTATGGCTACACCTTC.

This chain joins TRBV2 and TRBJ2-6; 9 positions agree with TRBD1. The trim removed 5 bases at V and 0 bases at J, leaving 5 bases unmatched. The CDR3 runs 17 residues. Germline assignment: CDR1 SNHLY and CDR2 FYNNEI. The CDR3 DNA sequence: TGTGCCAGCAGTAGACAGGGGGGTAGCTCTGGGGCCAACGTCCTGACTTTC. Translated, it gives CASSRQGGSSGANVLTF.

The chain carries TRBV30 and TRBJ1-6; D unresolved. The CDR3 sequence is 15 residues long. CDR1 and CDR2 (germline): GTSNPN, SVGIG (reference sequence). V lost 0 bases to trimming and J lost 4 bases, with 10 bases between them. The CDR3 DNA follows: TGTGCCTGGAGTGTCCGGGGAGGGTATAATTCACCCCTCCACTTT. Protein product: CAWSVRGGYNSPLHF.

V usage is TRBV10-1 and J usage is TRBJ2-5, with D tentatively TRBD1 (5 bases). The J call may be wrong; the DNA end is better matched by TRBJ2-7. This CDR3 contains 13 residues. Germline lookup yields CDR1 WNHNN and CDR2 SYGVQD (reference sequence). CDR3: CASSAGHSYEQYF. For the CDR3, the DNA is TGCGCCAGCAGTGCAGGGCACTCCTACGAGCAGTACTTC.

V is TRBV2 and J is TRBJ2-3; 8 positions match TRBD1. The germline CDR1 and CDR2 sequences are SNHLY and FYNNEI. The CDR3 has 14 amino acids. V dropped 6 bases and J dropped 4; count of bases not matched to a gene: 6. The CDR3 is CASRKDRVADTQYF. The CDR3 DNA reads TGTGCCAGCAGAAAGGACAGGGTGGCAGATACGCAGTATTTT.

The genes are TRBV4-3 and TRBJ2-1; 11 nucleotides agree with TRBD2. With V trimmed by 1 base and J by 0 bases, 8 bases remained unmatched. The V gene's germline CDR1 is LGHNA and CDR2 YSLEER. The CDR3 has 19 residues. This CDR3 reads CASSQASGGRSSSYNEQFF. CDR3 bases: TGCGCCAGCAGCCAAGCTAGCGGGGGGCGTAGCAGCTCCTACAATGAGCAGTTCTTC.

J is TRBJ2-7 and V is TRBV6-5, with a tentative D call TRBD2 (5 bases). Trimming took off 5 bases at V and 5 bases at J, with 16 bases between the two ends. The CDR3 length is 14 residues. The germline gives CDR1 MNHEY, CDR2 SVGAGI. This CDR3 reads CASSRTRIRHEQYF. The DNA for the CDR3 is TGTGCCAGCAGTCGAACTAGGATACGGCACGAGCAGTACTTC.

The chain employs TRBV7-2 and TRBJ1-4, with 11 bases lining up with TRBD1. The germline CDR1 and CDR2 sequences are SGHTA and FQGNSA. The junction had 2 bases not matched to a gene; V was cut back by 0 bases and J by 8 bases. The CDR3 extends over 15 amino acids. The CDR3 DNA is TGTGCCAGCAGCTTAGCGGGGACAGGGGGGGAAAAACTGTTTTTT. Its protein is CASSLAGTGGEKLFF.

This chain joins TRBV29-1 and TRBJ1-1, with D unclear. Per germline, CDR1 SQVTM and CDR2 ANQGSEA. The CDR3 is made up of 12 amino acids. Trimming left V 0 bases short and J 10 bases short, with 12 bases between. The CDR3 here is CSVEDSGYLAFF. DNA of the CDR3: TGCAGCGTTGAAGATTCCGGTTATCTAGCTTTCTTT.

Written as DNA, the CDR3 is TGCACCAGCAGCCAAGTCGGGACAGGGGGCGCAGGGGGTGCTAATGAAAAACTGTTTTTT. This sequence encodes CTSSQVGTGGAGGANEKLFF. This chain connects TRBV1 to TRBJ1-4; the table gives TRBD1 as D, unverified against the DNA. TRBV1 is an annotated pseudogene. The CDR3 consists of 20 residues.

This rearrangement joins TRBV19 to TRBJ1-6, with TRBD1 identical over 10 bases. CDR1 is LNHDA and CDR2 is SQIVND in the germline V gene (reference sequence). V lost 9 bases to trimming and J lost 10 bases; unmatched junction nucleotides: 6. The length of the CDR3 is 13 residues. As DNA, the CDR3 is TGTGCCAGCCGGGACAGGGGAAAATCACCCCTCCACTTT. Amino acids: CASRDRGKSPLHF.

V is TRBV4-2 and J is TRBJ2-5; 9 bases fit TRBD2. CDR3 length equals 15 residues. In germline, CDR1 is LGHNA, CDR2 YNFKEQ. V shed 4 bases and J 3 bases; nucleotides not matched to a gene: 6. The CDR3 protein is CASSLTSGIEETQYF. In DNA form, the CDR3 reads TGTGCCAGCAGCCTGACTAGCGGCATAGAAGAGACCCAGTACTTC.

The chain combines TRBV5-5 with TRBJ1-1; D may be TRBD1 (6 bases). This CDR3 spans 14 amino acids. CDR1 SGHKS and CDR2 YYEKEE come from the germline V gene (reference sequence). V shed 1 base and J shed 2 bases, with 9 bases lying between them. This CDR3 is CASSLSGQNTEAFF. DNA for the CDR3: TGTGCCAGCAGCTTGTCGGGACAAAACACTGAAGCTTTCTTT.

The chain recombines TRBV5-6 with TRBJ2-3; the match to TRBD2 covers 13 bases. This CDR3 has 17 amino acids. Germline V gene lookup returns CDR1 SGHDT and CDR2 YYEEEE. J was trimmed by 5 bases and V by 4 bases; bases with no gene match: 10. Here the CDR3 DNA reads TGTGCCAGCAGCCCCGGGCTTGGACTAGCGGGAGAAGATACGCAGTATTTT. Residues: CASSPGLGLAGEDTQYF.

This sequence joins TRBV6-5 and TRBJ2-5; D uncertain. The better agreement between TRBJ2-7 and the DNA end casts doubt on the J call. CDR1 and CDR2 (germline): MNHEY, SVGAGI. The CDR3 covers 14 residues. The CDR3 sequence: CASSYQSRYYEQYF. CDR3 bases: TGTGCCAGCAGTTACCAGAGCCGTTACTACGAGCAGTACTTC.

The rearrangement links TRBV6-5 to TRBJ1-2; D is undetermined. Per the germline V gene, CDR1 is MNHEY and CDR2 is SVGAGI. Trimming left V 5 bases short and J 5 bases short, with 9 bases between. The CDR3 sequence is 12 residues long. The CDR3 DNA sequence: TGTGCCAGCAGTCGCGATAATTATGGCTACACCTTC. Translated, it gives CASSRDNYGYTF.

The chain recombines TRBV19 with TRBJ1-2; 10 bases line up with TRBD1. This CDR3 comprises 17 residues. With 6 bases clipped from V and 8 bases from J, the junction kept 18 bases outside the gene matches. Germline V lookup: CDR1 LNHDA, CDR2 SQIVND (reference sequence). The CDR3 sequence is CASRPRDRGRRGEGYTF. DNA for the CDR3: TGTGCCAGTAGGCCCAGGGACAGGGGCCGCCGGGGGGAAGGCTACACCTTC.

The V gene is TRBV4-3, the J gene TRBJ1-6; tentative D call: TRBD1 (5 bases). The CDR3 runs 18 residues. Germline-derived CDR1 and CDR2 are LGHNA and YSLEER. V was clipped by 2 bases and J by 0 bases, with 14 bases between them. The chain's CDR3 is CASSQRRQSSSYNSPLHF. CDR3 sequence (DNA): TGCGCCAGCAGCCAAAGACGACAGTCCAGCTCCTATAATTCACCCCTCCACTTT.

V usage is TRBV2 and J usage is TRBJ2-7, with D unresolved. CDR1 is SNHLY, CDR2 FYNNEI, per germline. This CDR3 has 11 residues. V lost 4 bases to trimming and J lost 7 bases, with 8 bases between them. In DNA form, the CDR3 reads TGTGCCAGCAGTGGGCCCCAGGAGCAGTACTTC. Amino acid sequence: CASSGPQEQYF.